These 7 T cell receptor beta chains were all obtained from the same sample, sequenced in a study of T cells in Graves' hyperthyroidism and ophthalmopathy. Researchers took RNA transcripts and amplified the TCR beta CDR3 regions from them. A set of HTBI primers served as the primers for a first-round RT-PCR of the TCR CDR3. TCRdb reprocessed the multiplex PCR reads via MiXCR and lists one record per CDR3 protein. The sample carries around 450,000 distinct CDR3 sequences, around 14% recorded once. The sample taken for sequencing was blood. The origin of the receptors is a woman between 18 and 30 years old with Graves' hyperthyroidism.

This clonotype was counted between two and nine times. This chain connects TRBV27 to TRBJ2-7; D ambiguous. Trimming left V 6 bases short and J 4 bases short, with 10 bases between. Germline CDR1 reads MNHEY; CDR2 reads SMNVEV (reference sequence). The CDR3 consists of 12 residues. The CDR3 nucleotides are TGTGCCAGCAGAGCCCTCGATTACGAGCAGTACTTC. Protein sequence: CASRALDYEQYF.

The genes are TRBV19 and TRBJ1-2; 9 bases map to TRBD1. The length of the CDR3 is 15 residues. V lost 5 bases, J lost 2 bases, and 6 bases stayed unmatched. Germline CDR1 is LNHDA and CDR2 is SQIVND (reference sequence). CDR3 nucleotides: TGTGCCAGTAGTCCCGGACAGGGGCCAAACTATGGCTACACCTTC. It encodes CASSPGQGPNYGYTF.

The rearrangement links TRBV7-9 to TRBJ1-2; D unclear. Deletions cut 2 bases from V and 13 bases from J, with 20 bases between. There are 14 residues in the CDR3. Germline CDR1 SEHNR, CDR2 FQNEAQ (reference sequence). CDR3 sequence (DNA): TGTGCCAGCAGCTTACCCCCCGGTCTCCACCCCGTCACCTTC. Its protein product is CASSLPPGLHPVTF.

Many counts were recorded for this clonotype. This chain uses TRBV20-1 with TRBJ2-1; D might be TRBD1 or TRBD2, each matching 6 bases. V lost 0 bases to trimming and J lost 2 bases, with 11 bases between them. Germline CDR1 and CDR2: DFQATT and SNEGSKA (reference sequence). This CDR3 spans 15 amino acids. Here the CDR3 reads CSARDRGRPYNEQFF. The CDR3 nucleotides are TGCAGTGCTAGAGACCGGGGGCGTCCCTACAATGAGCAGTTCTTC.

This clonotype was detected many times. This rearrangement joins TRBV12-3 or TRBV12-4 to TRBJ2-3, with 8 positions matching TRBD2. The trim removed 3 bases at V and 1 base at J, leaving 3 bases unmatched. CDR3 length: 15 amino acids. This CDR3 is CASSFSGARTDTQYF. CDR3 in DNA: TGTGCCAGCAGTTTTAGCGGGGCCCGCACAGATACGCAGTATTTT.

This clonotype was detected ten times or more. The rearrangement uses TRBV19 and TRBJ1-3; 11 bases line up with TRBD1. Germline trimming cut 11 bases from V and 3 bases from J; bases unmatched to any gene: 6. The germline V gene encodes CDR1 LNHDA and CDR2 SQIVND (reference sequence). The CDR3 covers 14 residues. Here the CDR3 DNA reads TGTGCCTGCAGGACAGGGGGCATTGGAAACACCATATATTTT. Its protein is CACRTGGIGNTIYF.

The chain uses TRBV9 and TRBJ2-7, with 8 bases aligning to TRBD2. The CDR3 has 18 amino acids. V shed 5 bases and J 0 bases; nucleotides not matched to a gene: 16. Germline lookup yields CDR1 SGDLS and CDR2 YYNGEE. Written as DNA, the CDR3 is TGTGCCAGCAGAGCCCGTGGTGGTAGCGGGAAGAGCTCCTACGAGCAGTACTTC. Translation gives CASRARGGSGKSSYEQYF.